Sequencing of this T cell receptor beta chain was carried out in a study of T cell responses to AZD1222 COVID-19 vaccine. Sequenced by immunoSEQ multiplex PCR; TCRdb stores in-frame clones only, minus some. This table holds some 150,000 clones, about nine tenths found once. Study-level findings and limits: Nearly half of spike-specific TCRs reportedly go after variant regions that carry no mutations. Across spike, vaccine-associated CD4 TCRs were found, dominant at 160-218 and 743-854. Mostly white British, mostly female donors; authors suggested clonal diversity may be underestimated.

The count of this clone is one. Its antigen is not known. This CDR3 region has 15 residues. Germline V CDR1 and CDR2: KGHSH, LQKENI. Unmatched junction bases numbered 10, after V lost 6 bases and J lost 6 bases. Specimen: peripheral blood, collected 28 days after the second AZD1222 dose. This chain connects TRBV18 to TRBJ2-2, with TRBD2 matching over 7 bases. The TCR originated in an adult who received the AZD1222 COVID-19 vaccine. CDR3 sequence reads: CASSRGVANPGELFF. The DNA of the CDR3 is TGTGCCAGCTCCCGGGGGGTCGCCAACCCCGGGGAGCTGTTTTTT.